The source of this T cell receptor (beta chain) is a study of identifying expanded T cells in peripheral blood. Study-level results: Across healthy donors, higher total template counts meant significantly greater roughly two-week count variance. About 1.2 clones differed between technical replicates, versus around 15 and 18 over time.

Profiling relied on immunoSEQ multiplex PCR, and the TCRdb table lists in-frame clones only, not all of them. The table lists about 78,000 clones, roughly 81% of them singletons. This clone was seen just once. The antigen is unknown. Collection occurred without any documented infections or immune events in donors. Trimming removed 0 bases from V and 5 bases from J, with 10 bases in between. CDR1 is SNHLY, CDR2 FYNNEI, per germline. The CDR3 spans 14 residues. The J gene is TRBJ1-1, the V gene TRBV2; D is unresolved. The receptor comes from a person between 18 and 75 years old in good health. Sample: blood. The CDR3 nucleotides are TGTGCCAGCAGTGAAGCGCAAGCTAGGACTGAAGCTTTCTTT. Protein product: CASSEAQARTEAFF.